Listed here are 15 T cell receptor beta chains from one sample, sequenced in a study of blood T cell repertoires in COVID-19. Data came from immunoSEQ multiplex PCR; TCRdb stores just in-frame clones and leaves some out. The repertoire consists of 300,000 to 350,000 clones, with more than 90% occurring once and the leading ten covering almost 4%. Sequenced sample: PBMCs or T cells enriched from blood (not recorded which). Every receptor here comes from a woman under 40 who had been exposed to COVID-19.

This clone has a single count. The genes are TRBV10-3 and TRBJ2-3; possibly TRBD2 for D (5 bases). The CDR3 is made up of 14 amino acids. V lost 6 bases to trimming and J lost 1 base, with 11 bases between them. The germline V gene has CDR1 ENHRY and CDR2 SYGVKD. CDR3 coding DNA: TGTGCCATCAGGGACTTCCTCCGCACAGATACGCAGTATTTT. It codes for CAIRDFLRTDTQYF.

This rearrangement joins TRBV11-3 to TRBJ2-7, with 8 bases aligning to TRBD2. CDR3 length: 13 residues. J lost 3 bases, V lost 5 bases, and 3 bases had no gene match. Germline V gene data show CDR1 as SGHNT and CDR2 as YENEEA. Here the CDR3 DNA reads TGTGCCAGCAGCAGACGGGGGGGCTACGAGCAGTACTTC. Translation: CASSRRGGYEQYF.

The chain recombines TRBV2 with TRBJ1-2; TRBD1 matches at 7 bases. The germline gives CDR1 SNHLY, CDR2 FYNNEI. V lost 6 bases, J lost 7 bases, and 17 bases stayed unmatched. The CDR3 spans 16 residues. CDR3 sequence reads: CASSRHRGRGAFGYTF. CDR3 nucleotides: TGTGCCAGCAGCCGTCACAGGGGAAGAGGGGCTTTTGGCTACACCTTC.

The V call is TRBV19, the J call TRBJ1-1; D is unresolved. Germline values: CDR1 LNHDA, CDR2 SQIVND (reference sequence). The ends were cut back, 3 bases at V and 5 bases at J, with 7 bases in the middle. The CDR3 has 12 residues. CDR3 loop: CASSIPDTEAFF. CDR3 DNA sequence: TGTGCCAGTAGTATCCCAGATACTGAAGCTTTCTTT.

The chain uses TRBV2 and TRBJ1-1; the D is unclear. Between the trimmed V and J ends, which lost 9 bases and 0 bases, there was a span of 8 bases. This CDR3 comprises 12 residues. Germline V gene sequence: CDR1 SNHLY, CDR2 FYNNEI. The CDR3 DNA follows: TGTGCCAGGAGCGGGCTGAACACTGAAGCTTTCTTT. This gives the protein CARSGLNTEAFF.

This clone was counted once. This chain connects TRBV7-9 to TRBJ2-7; D is unresolved. CDR1 is SEHNR, CDR2 FQNEAQ, per germline (reference sequence). With 3 bases removed from V and 5 bases from J, the gap between germline ends came to 8 bases. The CDR3 spans 12 residues. CDR3 coding DNA: TGTGCCAGCAGCTTCTTAGCAGACGAGCAGTACTTC. It encodes CASSFLADEQYF.

CDR3 residues: CASSFTGLNTEAFF. CDR3 nucleotides: TGTGCCAGCAGCTTCACAGGGCTGAACACTGAAGCTTTCTTT. The chain recombines TRBV7-2 with TRBJ1-1; D perhaps matches TRBD1 (6 bases). Trimming took 3 bases from V and 0 from J, leaving 8 bases between them. This CDR3 has 14 residues. CDR1 and CDR2 from the germline V gene are SGHTA and FQGNSA. Drawing the rest from reference TRBV7-2 and TRBJ1-1, the complete variable domain is GAGVSQSPSNKVTEKGKDVELRCDPISGHTALYWYRQSLGQGLEFLIYFQGNSAPDKSGLPSDRFSAERTGGSVSTLTIQRTQQEDSAVYLCASSFTGLNTEAFFGQGTRLTVV.

The V gene is TRBV2, the J gene TRBJ1-2; TRBD1 agrees at 8 bases. Germline CDR1 is SNHLY and CDR2 is FYNNEI. This CDR3 has 12 amino acids. DNA for the CDR3: TGTGCTCGACAGGGGCCAGGTCCAGGCTACACCTTC. Encoded protein: CARQGPGPGYTF.

The rearrangement links TRBV7-7 to TRBJ2-5, with 7 nucleotides matching TRBD1. The germline CDR1 and CDR2 sequences are SSHAT and FNYEAQ (reference sequence). The CDR3 loop spans 15 amino acids. V dropped 1 base and J dropped 2; count of bases not matched to a gene: 4. CDR3 nucleotides: TGTGCCAGCAGCTTAGATTCGGGACAGCAAGAGACCCAGTACTTC. It specifies CASSLDSGQQETQYF. Using reference TRBV7-7 and TRBJ2-5 for the parts outside the CDR3, the full variable domain is GAGVSQSPRYKVTKRGQDVTLRCDPISSHATLYWYQQALGQGPEFLTYFNYEAQPDKSGLPSDRFSAERPEGSISTLTIQRTEQRDSAMYRCASSLDSGQQETQYFGPGTRLLVL.

The count of this clone is one. This chain uses TRBV6-5 with TRBJ1-2; TRBD1 matches at 12 bases. The J segment lost 8 bases and the V segment lost 2 bases, leaving 6 bases of the junction unmatched. The germline V gene has CDR1 MNHEY and CDR2 SVGAGI. The CDR3 has 15 residues. As DNA, the CDR3 is TGTGCCAGCAGTTACGAGGGACAGGGGGCGCGGGGCTACACCTTC. Its protein product is CASSYEGQGARGYTF.

This chain uses TRBV19 with TRBJ1-5; unclear D gene. The CDR3 runs 13 residues. Deletions cut 9 bases from V and 9 bases from J, with 18 bases between. Germline CDR1 and CDR2: LNHDA and SQIVND (reference sequence). The CDR3 DNA sequence: TGTGCCAGCCAGTCGGGGTCCTTTCTGCCCCAGCATTTT. It codes for CASQSGSFLPQHF.

The genes are TRBV5-4 and TRBJ2-1; D is ambiguous. Trimming took 0 bases from V and 8 from J, leaving 3 bases between them. This CDR3 has 11 residues. Germline V lookup: CDR1 SGHNT, CDR2 YYREEE (reference sequence). The DNA of the CDR3 is TGTGCCAGCAGCTTGGTCGATGAGCAGTTCTTC. Its translation is CASSLVDEQFF.

The chain couples TRBV28 to TRBJ1-4; D gene unclear. V was clipped by 3 bases and J by 8 bases, with 13 bases between them. CDR1 and CDR2 from the germline V gene are MDHEN and SYDVKM. This CDR3 is 14 amino acids long. This CDR3 is CASSFMAEVEKLFF. CDR3 coding DNA: TGTGCCAGCAGTTTTATGGCGGAAGTAGAAAAACTGTTTTTT.

V gene TRBV18 combines with J gene TRBJ1-1, with no clear D. Trimming cost V 3 bases and J 4 bases, with 9 bases left between them. Germline loops: CDR1 KGHSH, CDR2 LQKENI. The CDR3 loop spans 13 amino acids. The CDR3 DNA reads TGTGCCAGCTCACCGGCGGCGGGCACTGAAGCTTTCTTT. Translated, it gives CASSPAAGTEAFF.

The gene calls are TRBV24-1 and TRBJ1-1; weak D call: TRBD1 (5 bases). V shed 9 bases and J shed 2 bases, with 15 bases lying between them. The CDR3 length is 14 residues. Germline CDR1 and CDR2: KGHDR and SFDVKD. CDR3 DNA sequence: TGTGCCACCCACTCCCAGGGCGTAAACACTGAAGCTTTCTTT. It is translated as CATHSQGVNTEAFF.